These 2 T cell receptor beta chains were all obtained from the same sample, sequenced in a study of identical twins (dated by TCRdb to about 2016). Libraries were made using 5' RACE. Instrument used: Illumina HiSeq 2000. Using fastp at Q25 and MiXCR, TCRdb reprocessed the public reads and kept productive beta chains. Each CDR3 protein gets just one entry, which takes the most common genes and DNA from the rows behind it. This sample comprises some 900,000 distinct CDR3 sequences, more than 9% of them detected only once. The ten biggest clones cover under 2% of the sample. In addition, the sample was reused for a study of yellow fever vaccine responses in identical twins.

Specimen: PBMCs. These receptors came from a woman between 18 and 29 years old in good health.

This clonotype came up many times. V usage is TRBV5-1 and J usage is TRBJ2-3, with TRBD2 matching 12 bases. CDR1 is SGHRS and CDR2 is YFSETQ in the germline V gene. The V gene end was trimmed by 5 bases and the J gene end by 5 bases; junction bases not matched to a gene: 6. This CDR3 contains 15 residues. The CDR3 region is CASRPSGGAEDTQYF. The CDR3 coding sequence is TGCGCCAGCAGACCTAGCGGGGGGGCCGAAGATACGCAGTATTTT.

This clonotype was detected ten times or more. The gene calls are TRBV2 and TRBJ2-4; D may be TRBD1 or TRBD2 (5 bases each). Germline values: CDR1 SNHLY, CDR2 FYNNEI. This CDR3 is 13 amino acids long. V was clipped by 2 bases and J by 9 bases, with 11 bases between them. This CDR3 reads CASSESGDGIQYF. In nucleotides, the CDR3 is TGTGCCAGCAGTGAATCTGGGGACGGCATTCAGTACTTC.